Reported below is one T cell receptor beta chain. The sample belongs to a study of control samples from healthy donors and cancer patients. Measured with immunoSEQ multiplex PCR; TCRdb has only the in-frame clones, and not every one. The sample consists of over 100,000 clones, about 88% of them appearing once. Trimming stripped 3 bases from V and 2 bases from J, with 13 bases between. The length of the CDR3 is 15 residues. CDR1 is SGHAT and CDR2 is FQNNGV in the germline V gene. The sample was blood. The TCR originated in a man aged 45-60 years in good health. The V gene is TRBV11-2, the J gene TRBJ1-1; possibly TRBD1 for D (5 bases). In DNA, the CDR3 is TGTGCCAGCAGCTTTCCGCGGGGGATAAACACTGAAGCTTTCTTT. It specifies CASSFPRGINTEAFF.